These 3 T cell receptor beta chains share one sample of origin, sequenced in a study of early T cells in non-severe SARS-CoV-2 infection. TCRdb reprocessed the 5' RACE reads via MiXCR and lists one record per CDR3 protein. The profile shows about 30,000 distinct CDR3 sequences, around 5.8% of them singletons. Sequences were obtained from whole blood. The origin of the receptors is an adult who was a healthcare worker with PCR-confirmed SARS-CoV-2 infection or an uninfected control (not recorded which).

This clonotype has at least ten counts. The chain carries TRBV20-1 and TRBJ2-7; the match to TRBD2 covers 13 bases. J gave up 4 bases and V 2 bases, and 8 bases lay outside the gene matches. Germline V CDR1 and CDR2: DFQATT, SNEGSKA (reference sequence). This CDR3 is built from 16 residues. In nucleotides, the CDR3 is TGCAGTGCTAGACCCTTGGGACTAGCGGGGTCTTACGAGCAGTACTTC. This gives the protein CSARPLGLAGSYEQYF.

This clonotype was counted many times. The gene calls are TRBV19 and TRBJ2-7; TRBD1 matches at 10 bases. The CDR3 length is 13 residues. In germline, CDR1 is LNHDA, CDR2 SQIVND (reference sequence). Unmatched junction bases numbered 4, after V lost 9 bases and J lost 2 bases. CDR3 DNA: TGTGCCAGCCGGGACAGGGGCACCTACGAGCAGTACTTC. It yields the protein CASRDRGTYEQYF.

This clonotype was seen at least ten times. The chain couples TRBV15 to TRBJ1-2; tentative D call: TRBD1 (5 bases). The CDR3 contains 13 residues. V lost 4 bases to trimming and J lost 6 bases, with 12 bases between them. The germline V gene encodes CDR1 LNHNV and CDR2 YYDKDF (reference sequence). The CDR3 reads CATSKGRGDGYTF. The CDR3 bases are TGTGCCACCAGCAAGGGACGGGGGGATGGCTACACCTTC.